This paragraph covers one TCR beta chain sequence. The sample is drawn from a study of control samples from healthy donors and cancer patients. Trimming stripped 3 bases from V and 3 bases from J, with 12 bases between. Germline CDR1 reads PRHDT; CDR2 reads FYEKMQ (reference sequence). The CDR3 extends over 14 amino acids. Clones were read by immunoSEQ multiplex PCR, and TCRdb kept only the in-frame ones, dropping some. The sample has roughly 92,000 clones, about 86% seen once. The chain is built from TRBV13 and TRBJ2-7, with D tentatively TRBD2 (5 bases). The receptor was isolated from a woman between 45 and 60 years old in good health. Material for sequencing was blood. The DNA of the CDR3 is TGTGCCAGCAGCTTTTCGGGGAACCGCTACGAGCAGTACTTC. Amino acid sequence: CASSFSGNRYEQYF.